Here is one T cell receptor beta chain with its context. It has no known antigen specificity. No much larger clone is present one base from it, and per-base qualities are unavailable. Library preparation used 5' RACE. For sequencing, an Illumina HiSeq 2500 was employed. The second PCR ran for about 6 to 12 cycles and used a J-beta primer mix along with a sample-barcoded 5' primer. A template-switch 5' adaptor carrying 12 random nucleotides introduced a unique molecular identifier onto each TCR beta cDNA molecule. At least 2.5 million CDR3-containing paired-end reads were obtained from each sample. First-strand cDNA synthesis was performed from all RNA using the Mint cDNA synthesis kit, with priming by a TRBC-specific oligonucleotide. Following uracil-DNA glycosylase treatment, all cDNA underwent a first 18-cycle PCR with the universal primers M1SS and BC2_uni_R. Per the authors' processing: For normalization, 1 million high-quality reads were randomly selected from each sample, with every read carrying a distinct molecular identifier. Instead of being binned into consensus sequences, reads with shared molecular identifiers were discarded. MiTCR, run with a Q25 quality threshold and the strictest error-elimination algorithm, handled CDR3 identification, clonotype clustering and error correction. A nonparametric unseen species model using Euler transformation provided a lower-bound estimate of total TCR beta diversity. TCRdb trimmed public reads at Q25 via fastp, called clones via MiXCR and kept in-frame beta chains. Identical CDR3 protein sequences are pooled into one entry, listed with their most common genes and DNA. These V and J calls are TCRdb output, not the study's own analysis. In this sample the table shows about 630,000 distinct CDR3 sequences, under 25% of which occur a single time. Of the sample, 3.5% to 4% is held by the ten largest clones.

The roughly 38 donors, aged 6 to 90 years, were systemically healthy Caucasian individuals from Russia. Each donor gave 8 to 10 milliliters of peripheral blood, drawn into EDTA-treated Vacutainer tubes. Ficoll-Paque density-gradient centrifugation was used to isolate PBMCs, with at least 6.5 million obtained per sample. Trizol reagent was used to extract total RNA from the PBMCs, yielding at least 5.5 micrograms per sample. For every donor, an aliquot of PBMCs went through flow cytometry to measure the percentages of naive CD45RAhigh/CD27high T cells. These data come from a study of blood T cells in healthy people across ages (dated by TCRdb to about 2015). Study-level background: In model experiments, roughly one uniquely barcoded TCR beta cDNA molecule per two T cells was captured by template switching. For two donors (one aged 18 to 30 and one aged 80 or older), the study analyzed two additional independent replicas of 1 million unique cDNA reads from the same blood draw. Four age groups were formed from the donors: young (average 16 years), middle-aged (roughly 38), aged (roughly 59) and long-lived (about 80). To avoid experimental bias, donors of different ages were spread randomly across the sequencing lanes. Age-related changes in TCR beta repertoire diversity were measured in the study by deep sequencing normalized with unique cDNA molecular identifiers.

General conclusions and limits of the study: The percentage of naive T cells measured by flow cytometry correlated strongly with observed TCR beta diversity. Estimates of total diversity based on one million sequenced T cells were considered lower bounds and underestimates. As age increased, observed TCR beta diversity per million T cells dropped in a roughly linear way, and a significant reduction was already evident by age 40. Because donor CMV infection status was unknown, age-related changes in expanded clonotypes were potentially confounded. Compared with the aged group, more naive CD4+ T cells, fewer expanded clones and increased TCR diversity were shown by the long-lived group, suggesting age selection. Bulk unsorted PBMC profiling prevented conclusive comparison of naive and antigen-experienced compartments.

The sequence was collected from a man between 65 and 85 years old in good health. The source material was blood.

The nucleotides are TGTGCCAGCAGCTTTTTTCTTGACAGGGGGCGAGAGACCCAGTACTTC. It translates to CASSFFLDRGRETQYF. Recombination joined TRBV7-9 with TRBJ2-5; 10 central bases correspond to TRBD1. Reading from cysteine to phenylalanine, the CDR3 counts 16 amino acids. Just the 48-base CDR3 DNA is kept, in frame starting at base 1. The germline V gene (reference sequence) supplies CDR1 SEHNR and CDR2 FQNEAQ. Trimmed from V: 3 bases; trimmed from J: 4 bases; junction bases lacking a gene match: 8.